This passage covers 31 T cell receptor gamma chains from one sample sequenced in a study of gamma-delta T cells after stem cell transplantation. TCRdb redid clone calling on the RT-PCR reads using CATT. The data show some 680 gamma-chain clones, with around a fifth seen just once and about 11% held by the top ten. The sequencing sample was made of gamma-delta T cells. These receptors all stem from a human donor. It is not recorded whose cells these are; they may come from a transplant donor.

In its sample, this clone was seen once. This may come from a read error, since a much larger clone is one base off. V gene TRGV9 combines with J gene TRGJP. The CDR3 is 16 residues long. Germline CDR1 and CDR2: GITISATS and ISYDGTV (reference sequence). This CDR3 is CALWEVEGLRKKIKVF. The CDR3 DNA follows: TGTGCCTTGTGGGAGGTGGAAGGGTTGCGCAAAAAAATCAAGGTATTT.

Comments on this clone: Being one base from a much bigger clone, this may be a read error. Other DNA sequences in this sample translate to the same CDR3. The chain has TRGV2 and TRGJP2. This CDR3 has 16 residues. From germline, CDR1 is EGSNGY and CDR2 YDSYNSKV. The CDR3 region has the DNA TGTGCCACCTGGGACGGGCCTTCTAGTAGTGATTGGATCAAGACGTTC. Protein product: CATWDGPSSSDWIKTF.

This clone appeared a few times. V gene TRGV4 combines with J gene TRGJ1 or TRGJ2. V trimming: 0 bases; J trimming: 3 bases; junction bases outside the gene matches: 5. The CDR3 is 14 residues long. CDR1 is EGSTGY and CDR2 is YDSYTSSV in the germline V gene. The CDR3 here is CATWDGPGYYKKLF. CDR3 sequence (DNA): TGTGCCACCTGGGATGGGCCGGGTTATTATAAGAAACTCTTT.

The chain uses TRGV4 and TRGJ1 or TRGJ2. J gave up 0 bases and V 3 bases, and 23 bases lay outside the gene matches. Per the germline V gene, CDR1 is EGSTGY and CDR2 is YDSYTSSV. The CDR3 covers 20 residues. CDR3 in DNA: TGTGCCACCTGGGATCTCTACACCTTCCCGGGGACCCCGAATTATTATAAGAAACTCTTT. This encodes CATWDLYTFPGTPNYYKKLF.

About this clone: This likely stems from a read error, as it lies one base from a far larger clone. V usage is TRGV9 and J usage is TRGJ1 or TRGJ2. The CDR3 covers 18 residues. V lost 2 bases, J lost 0 bases, and 16 bases stayed unmatched. CDR1 and CDR2 from the germline V gene are GITISATS and ISYDGTV (reference sequence). The CDR3 coding sequence is TGTGCCTTGTGGGAGGCCCGCGAAAACCCCTTGAATTATTATAAGAAACTCTTT. It is translated as CALWEARENPLNYYKKLF.

Points on this clone: This sequence is one base from a far larger clone and is likely a read error. The chain has TRGV3 and TRGJ1 or TRGJ2. Germline loops: CDR1 VTNTFY, CDR2 YDVSTARD (reference sequence). V lost 3 bases to trimming and J lost 5 bases; unmatched junction nucleotides: 10. CDR3 length: 14 amino acids. The CDR3 spells CATWDGVSNYKKLF. The CDR3 coding sequence is TGTGCCACCTGGGACGGAGTGTCAAATTATAAGAAACTCTTT.

Sample share makes this clone large. Distinct nucleotide sequences in the sample also encode this CDR3. The J gene is TRGJP, the V gene TRGV9. The CDR3 runs 15 residues. The V gene end was trimmed by 2 bases and the J gene end by 6 bases; junction bases not matched to a gene: 1. Looked up from germline, CDR1 is GITISATS and CDR2 is ISYDGTV (reference sequence). The CDR3 DNA reads as TGTGCCTTGTGGGAGGGAGAGTTGGGCAAAAAAATCAAGGTATTT. It yields the protein CALWEGELGKKIKVF.

As for this clone: A much larger clone lies a single base off, so this may be a read error. The chain joins TRGV2 to TRGJ1 or TRGJ2. V was clipped by 6 bases and J by 4 bases; unmatched bases: 3. Per germline, CDR1 EGSNGY and CDR2 YDSYNSKV. The CDR3 runs 11 residues. The CDR3 loop is CATWFYYKKLF. CDR3 DNA: TGTGCCACCTGGTTCTATTATAAGAAACTCTTT.

This clone is labeled as large. The V gene is TRGV2, the J gene TRGJP2. The CDR3 runs 12 residues. The V and J ends lost 0 bases and 11 bases, in that order; junction bases with no gene match: 3. Germline V lookup: CDR1 EGSNGY, CDR2 YDSYNSKV. The CDR3 protein is CATWDGLWIKTF. The CDR3 DNA is TGTGCCACCTGGGACGGGCTGTGGATCAAGACGTTT.

A word on this clone: A far larger clone differs by one base, so this is likely a read error. The V call is TRGV9, the J call TRGJP. Germline lookup yields CDR1 GITISATS and CDR2 ISYDGTV (reference sequence). The CDR3 spans 15 residues. The CDR3 nucleotides are TGTGCCTTGTGGGAGGGAGAGTTGGGCAAAAAAAGCAAGGTATTT. This gives the protein CALWEGELGKKSKVF.

As regards this clone: This may come from a read error, since a much larger clone is one base off. The same CDR3 also results from other DNA sequences found in this sample. The rearrangement joins TRGV9 to TRGJP. Germline lookup yields CDR1 GITISATS and CDR2 ISYDGTV (reference sequence). The CDR3 runs to 16 residues. CDR3: CALWEEEELGKKIKVF. DNA of the CDR3: TGTGCCTTGTGGGAGGAGGAAGAGTTGGGCAAAAAAATCAAGGTCTTT.

By frequency in the sample, this clone is large. This rearrangement joins TRGV2 to TRGJ1 or TRGJ2. CDR1 is EGSNGY, CDR2 YDSYNSKV, per germline. The CDR3 runs to 14 residues. V lost 0 bases and J lost 6; bases outside the gene matches: 8. In DNA form, the CDR3 reads TGTGCCACCTGGGACGGGCCCACTTTTTATAAGAAACTCTTT. Encoded protein: CATWDGPTFYKKLF.

On this clone: This may come from a read error, since a much larger clone is one base off. At the DNA level, this CDR3 is encoded by other sequences in the same sample as well. The chain links TRGV9 to TRGJ1 or TRGJ2. The CDR3 is 16 residues long. The germline V gene has CDR1 GITISATS and CDR2 ISYDGTV (reference sequence). The CDR3 reads CALWEVQNTLHYKKLF. The DNA of the CDR3 is TGTGCCCTGTGGGAGGTGCAAAATACTCTTCACTATAAGAAACTCTTT.

Note on this clone: A much larger clone is a single base away; this may be a read error. CDR3 DNA: TGTGCCACCTGGGATGGGCGGAGGGAGTATTATAAGAAAATCTTT. This codes for CATWDGRREYYKKIF. The chain combines TRGV4 with TRGJ1 or TRGJ2. Germline V gene sequence: CDR1 EGSTGY, CDR2 YDSYTSSV. This CDR3 comprises 15 residues.

This clone has a handful of counts. With a much larger clone just one base away, this may be a read error. The CDR3 loop reads CATWDAPGWYYKKLF. The CDR3 nucleotides read TGTGCCACCTGGGATGCTCCGGGATGGTATTATAAGAAACTCTTT. The chain recombines TRGV4 with TRGJ1 or TRGJ2. The germline V gene encodes CDR1 EGSTGY and CDR2 YDSYTSSV. The CDR3 consists of 15 residues. Germline trimming cut 2 bases from V and 4 bases from J; bases unmatched to any gene: 11.

Note on this clone: Possible read error: a much larger clone is one base away. This same CDR3 is encoded by further DNA sequences in the sample. The chain carries TRGV9 and TRGJP. The germline V gene has CDR1 GITISATS and CDR2 ISYDGTV (reference sequence). Trimming removed 2 bases from V and 4 bases from J; junction bases left unmatched: 2. This CDR3 contains 16 residues. CDR3 coding DNA: TGTGCCTTGTGGGAGGCTCAAGAGTTGGGCAAAAAAATCAAGGTATTT. Its translation: CALWEAQELGKKIKVF.

About this clone itself: Being one base from a much bigger clone, this may be a read error. The CDR3 loop reads CATWDGQFGRSGWIKTF. The CDR3 region has the DNA TGTGCCACCTGGGACGGGCAATTTGGTCGTAGTGGTTGGATCAAGACGTTT. The chain employs TRGV2 and TRGJP2. CDR3 size: 17 residues. Germline CDR1 EGSNGY, CDR2 YDSYNSKV.

Of note for this clone: A far larger clone is only one base removed, so a read error is likely. The sample carries other DNA sequences with the same CDR3. The rearrangement links TRGV9 to TRGJ1 or TRGJ2. Germline CDR1 and CDR2: GITISATS and ISYDGTV (reference sequence). This CDR3 contains 11 residues. V was pared by 5 bases and J by 8 bases, with 6 bases of the junction left unmatched. The CDR3 bases are TGTGCCTTGTGGGGGGGCCATAAGAAACTCTTT. Translated: CALWGGHKKLF.

This clone counts as large. The V gene is TRGV8, the J gene TRGJ1 or TRGJ2. CDR1 is VENAVY, CDR2 YDSYNSRV, per germline. Trimming cost V 4 bases and J 6 bases; bases outside gene matches: 3. This CDR3 spans 11 amino acids. CDR3 in DNA: TGTGCCACCTGGGAGTTTTATAAGAAACTCTTT. Translated, it gives CATWEFYKKLF.

This clone was counted between two and nine times. A far larger clone differs by one base, so this is likely a read error. The chain recombines TRGV9 with TRGJ1 or TRGJ2. CDR1 and CDR2 (germline): GITISATS, ISYDGTV (reference sequence). This CDR3 region has 12 residues. The CDR3 region has the DNA TGTGCCTCGTGGGAGGCCTATTATAAGAAACTCTTT. Translated, it gives CASWEAYYKKLF.

About this clone itself: A much larger clone differs from this one at a single base, so this may be a read error. V gene TRGV9 combines with J gene TRGJP. This CDR3 contains 16 residues. Germline lookup yields CDR1 GITISATS and CDR2 ISYDGTV (reference sequence). Here the CDR3 DNA reads TGTGCCTTGTGGGAGGAACAAGAGTTGGGCAAAAAAATCAAGTTATTT. Translation: CALWEEQELGKKIKLF.

This clone is categorized as large. The gene calls are TRGV5 and TRGJ1 or TRGJ2. Per the germline V gene, CDR1 is VINAFY and CDR2 is YDVSNSKD. The J segment lost 4 bases and the V segment lost 3 bases, leaving 3 bases of the junction unmatched. This CDR3 contains 12 residues. The CDR3 DNA follows: TGTGCCACCTGGGACCCCTATTATAAGAAACTCTTT. It codes for CATWDPYYKKLF.

The V call is TRGV3, the J call TRGJP2. The CDR3 length is 13 residues. Germline lookup yields CDR1 VTNTFY and CDR2 YDVSTARD (reference sequence). V dropped 0 bases and J dropped 11; count of bases not matched to a gene: 6. The CDR3 is CATWDRRYWIKTF. The CDR3, as DNA: TGTGCCACCTGGGACAGGCGGTACTGGATCAAGACGTTT.

By its share, this clone is large. The V and J genes are TRGV9 and TRGJ1 or TRGJ2. This CDR3 has 12 residues. After removal of 2 bases from V and 9 bases from J, the junction contained 7 bases not matched to a gene. Germline CDR1 is GITISATS and CDR2 is ISYDGTV (reference sequence). The CDR3, as DNA: TGTGCCTTGTGGGAGGGGGATATTAAGAAACTCTTT. It codes for CALWEGDIKKLF.

In its sample, this clone was seen a few times. A much larger clone differs by one base, so this may be a read error. This chain uses TRGV9 with TRGJ1 or TRGJ2. Germline assignment: CDR1 GITISATS and CDR2 ISYDGTV (reference sequence). This CDR3 comprises 14 residues. The CDR3 DNA is TGTGCCTTGCGGGAGGTGATGGATTATTATAAGAAACTCTTT. Its protein is CALREVMDYYKKLF.

Of note for this clone: Given a far larger clone just one base away, this is likely a sequencing read error. The chain links TRGV5 to TRGJ1 or TRGJ2. The CDR3 length is 13 residues. Per germline, CDR1 VINAFY and CDR2 YDVSNSKD. The junction had 4 bases not matched to a gene; V was cut back by 2 bases and J by 3 bases. CDR3 region: CATWDKPYYKKLF. CDR3 nucleotides: TGTGCCACCTGGGACAAGCCTTATTATAAGAAACTCTTT.

This clone is termed large. The chain combines TRGV2 with TRGJ1 or TRGJ2. Germline CDR1 reads EGSNGY; CDR2 reads YDSYNSKV. This CDR3 comprises 12 residues. The junction had 2 bases not matched to a gene; V was cut back by 2 bases and J by 4 bases. The CDR3 DNA follows: TGTGCCACCTGGGACGCGTATTATAAGAAACTCTTT. It encodes CATWDAYYKKLF.

In this sample, this clone is large. Other DNA sequences in the same sample also yield this CDR3. V gene TRGV2 combines with J gene TRGJP2. CDR1 is EGSNGY and CDR2 is YDSYNSKV in the germline V gene. V gave up 0 bases and J gave up 3 bases; unmatched junction bases: 10. The CDR3 spans 17 residues. CDR3 region: CATWDGPIEGSDWIKTF. The DNA of the CDR3 is TGTGCCACCTGGGACGGGCCAATAGAAGGTAGTGATTGGATCAAGACGTTT.

This clone is deemed large. Different DNA sequences within this sample yield the same CDR3. The CDR3 region is CALWEAQELGKKIKVF. For the CDR3, the DNA is TGTGCCTTGTGGGAGGCCCAAGAGTTGGGCAAAAAAATCAAGGTATTT. J is TRGJP and V is TRGV9. The V gene end was trimmed by 2 bases and the J gene end by 4 bases; junction bases not matched to a gene: 2. CDR3 size: 16 residues. Looked up from germline, CDR1 is GITISATS and CDR2 is ISYDGTV (reference sequence).

Relative to its sample, this clone is large. The chain uses TRGV3 and TRGJP2. Trimming cost V 0 bases and J 0 bases; bases outside gene matches: 7. This CDR3 comprises 17 residues. The germline gives CDR1 VTNTFY, CDR2 YDVSTARD (reference sequence). The CDR3 loop is CATWDRLWYSSDWIKTF. The CDR3 DNA reads as TGTGCCACCTGGGACAGGCTCTGGTATAGTAGTGATTGGATCAAGACGTTT.

This clone is labeled as large. The gene calls are TRGV2 and TRGJ1 or TRGJ2. Germline lookup yields CDR1 EGSNGY and CDR2 YDSYNSKV. J was trimmed by 2 bases and V by 0 bases; bases with no gene match: 7. CDR3 size: 15 residues. The CDR3 DNA reads TGTGCCACCTGGGACGGGCCGGGAGATTATTATAAGAAACTCTTT. Its translation is CATWDGPGDYYKKLF.